The clone carrying this T cell receptor beta chain was observed at least ten times. The antigen remains undetermined. This sample is drawn from a study of T-cell memory formation after mild COVID-19. The study's findings and limits: Researchers found some responding clones in pre-infection memory, a sign that cross-reactive memory joined. Balance between CD4 and CD8 was seen in clones contracting day 15 to 85, and a CD4+ lean was seen in later expanders.

Trimming shortened V by 3 bases and J by 3 bases, and 8 bases separated the two germline ends. The germline V gene encodes CDR1 MNHNS and CDR2 SASEGT. This CDR3 has 13 amino acids. The authors produced TCR alpha and TCR beta cDNA libraries with sample barcodes and UMIs by 5'RACE using constant-segment primers. TCRdb reprocessed the 5' RACE reads with MiXCR, giving one entry per CDR3 protein. The table lists about 38,000 distinct CDR3 sequences, about an eighth of them singletons, with about 32% in the top ten. The TCR originated in a young man who had mild COVID-19 (a few samples of this study predate the infection). Cell type and time point are not known. The chain links TRBV6-1 to TRBJ1-1; D is undetermined. The specimen was PBMCs or a T cell subset sorted from them (not recorded which). The CDR3 is CASSDWEDTEAFF. CDR3 sequence (DNA): TGTGCCAGCAGTGATTGGGAGGACACTGAAGCTTTCTTT.